Presented here are 17 T cell receptor beta chains from one specimen sequenced in a study of cytomegalovirus exposure and HLA in healthy donors. The PCR used 60 Vbeta and 13 Jbeta primers. TCRdb's table, derived via immunoSEQ multiplex PCR, lists solely in-frame clones and lacks some. The sample comprises under 150,000 clones, almost 80% of which are singletons, and approximately 1% rests with the top ten. Sequencing was done on a sample of PBMCs. These receptors were collected from a young man in good health and CMV-seronegative.

Only one count was recorded for this clone. J is TRBJ2-7 and V is TRBV18; the match to TRBD1 covers 9 bases. The CDR3 length is 15 residues. Germline V gene sequence: CDR1 KGHSH, CDR2 LQKENI. V dropped 3 bases and J dropped 3; count of bases not matched to a gene: 6. CDR3 in amino acids: CASSPSGQGNYEQYF. Written as DNA, the CDR3 is TGTGCCAGCTCACCTTCGGGACAGGGTAACTACGAGCAGTACTTC.

This chain joins TRBV5-4 and TRBJ2-5; the match to TRBD1 covers 10 bases. J lost 5 bases, V lost 3 bases, and 7 bases had no gene match. Germline CDR1 is SGHNT and CDR2 is YYREEE (reference sequence). This CDR3 is built from 15 residues. The CDR3 region is CASSSRQGAIETQYF. DNA of the CDR3: TGTGCCAGCAGCTCCAGACAGGGGGCCATCGAGACCCAGTACTTC.

The V and J genes are TRBV6-1 and TRBJ2-7; 7 nucleotides agree with TRBD2. Unmatched junction bases numbered 7, after V lost 6 bases and J lost 5 bases. CDR1 is MNHNS and CDR2 is SASEGT in the germline V gene. This CDR3 contains 13 residues. The CDR3 DNA reads TGTGCCAGCAGCTGGGGAGGGGAAAACGAGCAGTACTTC. Protein: CASSWGGENEQYF.

This chain links TRBV7-9 with TRBJ2-5, with D uncertain. V was pared by 1 base and J by 3 bases, with 12 bases between. CDR3 size: 15 residues. The V gene's germline CDR1 is SEHNR and CDR2 FQNEAQ (reference sequence). CDR3 nucleotides: TGTGCCAGCAGCTTAGTCGGTGGGCTCGAAGAGACCCAGTACTTC. Protein product: CASSLVGGLEETQYF.

As concerns this clone: The junction and the germline gene differ at one end; a read error may be behind it. The rearrangement joins TRBV7-7 to TRBJ2-5; a possible D gene is TRBD1 (6 bases). The CDR3 is made up of 15 amino acids. CDR1 is SSHAT, CDR2 FNYEAQ, per germline (reference sequence). The chain's CDR3 is CASSQYRNREETQYF. CDR3 sequence (DNA): TGTGCTAGCAGCCAATACAGGAACAGGGAAGAGACCCAGTACTTC. Supplemented by reference TRBV7-7 and TRBJ2-5, the full variable domain reads GAGVSQSPRYKVTKRGQDVTLRCDPISSHATLYWYQQALGQGPEFLTYFNYEAQPDKSGLPSDRFSAERPEGSISTLTIQRTEQRDSAMYRCASSQYRNREETQYFGPGTRLLVL.

With regard to this clone: The sample holds other DNA sequences that translate to the same CDR3. The J gene is TRBJ1-5, the V gene TRBV7-2, with D maybe TRBD1 (5 bases). Germline CDR1 is SGHTA and CDR2 is FQGNSA. V was cut by 1 base and J by 7 bases, with 17 bases left in between. The length of the CDR3 is 16 residues. CDR3 sequence: CASSLGTPRVGQPQHF. CDR3 nucleotides: TGTGCCAGCAGCTTAGGGACACCCCGGGTTGGGCAGCCCCAGCATTTT.

This rearrangement joins TRBV5-5 to TRBJ2-1; 10 nucleotides align to TRBD1. With 3 bases clipped from V and 8 bases from J, the junction kept 8 bases outside the gene matches. CDR1 is SGHKS and CDR2 is YYEKEE in the germline V gene (reference sequence). This CDR3 contains 15 residues. CDR3 DNA: TGTGCCAGCAGCTCACCGGGACAGGGGATATATGAGCAGTTCTTC. Translating gives CASSSPGQGIYEQFF. Using reference TRBV5-5 and TRBJ2-1 for the parts outside the CDR3, the full variable domain is DAGVTQSPTHLIKTRGQQVTLRCSPISGHKSVSWYQQVLGQGPQFIFQYYEKEERGRGNFPDRFSARQFPNYSSELNVNALLLGDSALYLCASSSPGQGIYEQFFGPGTRLTVL.

The chain combines TRBV6-6 with TRBJ1-5, with D possibly matching TRBD1 (5 bases). The CDR3 extends over 15 amino acids. Between the trimmed V and J ends, which lost 6 bases and 3 bases, there was a span of 15 bases. Germline CDR1 MNHNY, CDR2 SVGAGI (reference sequence). The chain's CDR3 is CASSRSADTNQPQHF. CDR3 sequence (DNA): TGTGCCAGCAGCCGAAGTGCGGACACCAATCAGCCCCAGCATTTT.

This clone has only one observation. This rearrangement joins TRBV18 to TRBJ1-2, with 7 bases aligning to TRBD1. CDR1 and CDR2 (germline): KGHSH, LQKENI. This CDR3 has 14 amino acids. V lost 1 base, J lost 5 bases, and 4 bases stayed unmatched. The CDR3 region is CASSPRQGMYGYTF. Written as DNA, the CDR3 is TGTGCCAGCTCACCACGACAGGGCATGTATGGCTACACCTTC.

This chain connects TRBV5-1 to TRBJ2-3, with a possible D match to TRBD2 (5 bases). Germline lookup yields CDR1 SGHRS and CDR2 YFSETQ. V was shortened by 0 bases and J by 4 bases, with 12 bases between the two germline ends. This CDR3 is 15 amino acids long. CDR3 sequence reads: CASSLGPLRADTQYF. The CDR3 DNA follows: TGCGCCAGCAGCTTGGGACCTTTGAGGGCAGATACGCAGTATTTT.

The V gene is TRBV5-1, the J gene TRBJ1-6, with D possibly matching TRBD1 (5 bases). The CDR3 is 15 residues long. Germline-derived CDR1 and CDR2 are SGHRS and YFSETQ. Between the trimmed V and J ends, which lost 4 bases and 7 bases, there was a span of 15 bases. This CDR3 reads CASSRGTVTNSPLHF. In DNA, the CDR3 is TGCGCCAGCAGCCGAGGGACTGTAACAAATTCACCCCTCCACTTT.

This chain uses TRBV6-4 with TRBJ2-2; D possibly corresponds to TRBD2 (5 bases). The CDR3 extends over 17 amino acids. The V end lost 0 bases, the J end lost 4 bases, and 15 bases lay between the germline ends. CDR1 is MRHNA, CDR2 SNTAGT, per germline. In DNA form, the CDR3 reads TGTGCCAGCAGTGACTCGTTAATGATAGGAGGCACCGGGGAGCTGTTTTTT. Its translation: CASSDSLMIGGTGELFF.

This chain uses TRBV25-1 with TRBJ1-2; 7 bases align to TRBD1. This CDR3 has 13 amino acids. Unmatched junction bases numbered 5, after V lost 6 bases and J lost 4 bases. CDR1 MGHDK and CDR2 SYGVNS come from the germline V gene. The CDR3 region is CASRGDSTYGYTF. The CDR3 DNA is TGTGCCAGCAGAGGGGACAGCACCTATGGCTACACCTTC.

This chain connects TRBV7-9 to TRBJ1-6, with 9 nucleotides matching TRBD1. The CDR3 sequence is 15 residues long. V dropped 3 bases and J dropped 8; count of bases not matched to a gene: 5. Per the germline V gene, CDR1 is SEHNR and CDR2 is FQNEAQ (reference sequence). The CDR3 is CASSFWTGDYSPLHF. DNA of the CDR3: TGTGCCAGCAGCTTCTGGACAGGGGATTATTCACCCCTCCACTTT.

J is TRBJ2-3 and V is TRBV13; D remains unclear. CDR1 PRHDT and CDR2 FYEKMQ come from the germline V gene (reference sequence). CDR3 length: 12 residues. V lost 2 bases and J 4 bases, leaving 4 bases between the germline ends. This CDR3 reads CASSLSADTQYF. CDR3 coding DNA: TGTGCCAGCAGCTTATCTGCAGATACGCAGTATTTT.

J is TRBJ1-1 and V is TRBV7-9; weak D call: TRBD1 (5 bases). CDR1 and CDR2 (germline): SEHNR, FQNEAQ (reference sequence). The CDR3 spans 11 residues. The V gene lost 3 bases and the J gene lost 10 bases, with 9 bases spanning the gap. DNA for the CDR3: TGTGCCAGCAGCTTCCAGGGTCGAGCTTTCTTT. Translating it yields CASSFQGRAFF.

The chain uses TRBV5-6 and TRBJ2-5; the match to TRBD1 covers 8 bases. J gave up 5 bases and V 4 bases, and 16 bases lay outside the gene matches. The length of the CDR3 is 17 residues. The germline V gene encodes CDR1 SGHDT and CDR2 YYEEEE. The CDR3 sequence: CASSPQTGVAPMETQYF. As DNA, the CDR3 is TGTGCCAGCAGCCCTCAGACAGGGGTTGCCCCGATGGAGACCCAGTACTTC. The whole variable domain, filled in from reference TRBV5-6 and TRBJ2-5, reads DAGVTQSPTHLIKTRGQQVTLRCSPKSGHDTVSWYQQALGQGPQFIFQYYEEEERQRGNFPDRFSGHQFPNYSSELNVNALLLGDSALYLCASSPQTGVAPMETQYFGPGTRLLVL.